Sequencing of this TCR beta chain was carried out in a study of regulatory T cells in long-lasting Graves disease. Regarding the study as a whole: Exclusively peripheral blood, rather than thyroid tissue, was studied. Preferential use of TRBV28, TRBJ1-2 and TRBJ2-5 was seen in persistent disease.

This clonotype was seen repeatedly, ten times or more. Its antigen remains unidentified. CDR3 length equals 15 residues. Germline trimming cut 3 bases from V and 3 bases from J; bases unmatched to any gene: 8. Per the germline V gene, CDR1 is SGHTA and CDR2 is FQGNSA. Time point here: persistent/refractory GD, antithyroid drugs over 5 years with positive TRAb. PBMCs provided the RNA from which the TCR library was made. Through Arm-PCR of CDR3 regions and iRepertoire HTBI primers, TCR beta libraries were built. In TCRdb, the multiplex PCR reads were re-called with MiXCR into one record per CDR3 protein. Among approximately 400,000 distinct CDR3 sequences listed, less than 25% were seen once.

The TCR was taken from a female donor with Graves disease. This chain uses TRBV7-2 with TRBJ2-7, with 7 bases lining up with TRBD2. The sequences come from peripheral blood mononuclear cells (PBMCs), collected when the disease was refractory, from a patient treated with antithyroid drugs. The chain's CDR3 is CASSLSASGVYEQYF. The CDR3 DNA reads TGTGCCAGCAGCTTGTCGGCTAGCGGTGTCTACGAGCAGTACTTC.